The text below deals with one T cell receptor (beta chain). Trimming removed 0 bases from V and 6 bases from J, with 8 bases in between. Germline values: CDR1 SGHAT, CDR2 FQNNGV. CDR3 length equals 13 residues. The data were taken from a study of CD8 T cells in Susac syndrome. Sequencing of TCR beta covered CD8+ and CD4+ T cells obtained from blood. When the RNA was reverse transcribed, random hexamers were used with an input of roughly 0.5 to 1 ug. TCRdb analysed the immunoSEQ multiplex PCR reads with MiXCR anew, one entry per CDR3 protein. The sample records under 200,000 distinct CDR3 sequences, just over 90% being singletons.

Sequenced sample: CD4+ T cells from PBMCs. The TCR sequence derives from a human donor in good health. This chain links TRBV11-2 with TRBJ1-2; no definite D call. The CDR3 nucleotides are TGTGCCAGCAGCTTAGAGTATGGGGATGGCTACACCTTC. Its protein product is CASSLEYGDGYTF.